The 14 T cell receptor beta chains below were found in one sample sequenced in a study of shared clonotypes between healthy human individuals. Libraries were prepared by immunoSEQ multiplex PCR; TCRdb keeps only in-frame clonotypes and omits some of them. Here the sample spans about 1,900,000 clones, 85% to 95% being singletons. Naive CD8 cells comprised CD45RO-negative, CCR7-positively selected cells, excluding terminally differentiated effector memory CD45RA+ cells. The specimen was naive CD8+ T cells sorted from blood. These receptors were collected from a man younger than 35 in good health.

This chain joins TRBV10-1 and TRBJ2-1; 7 positions agree with TRBD2. The CDR3 runs 13 residues. The junction had 5 bases not matched to a gene; V was cut back by 4 bases and J by 8 bases. Germline CDR1 WNHNN, CDR2 SYGVQD (reference sequence). This CDR3 reads CASSGGGSYEQFF. The CDR3 coding sequence is TGCGCCAGCAGTGGGGGCGGGAGTTATGAGCAGTTCTTC.

This rearrangement joins TRBV13 to TRBJ1-3; no clear D gene. CDR1 PRHDT and CDR2 FYEKMQ come from the germline V gene (reference sequence). V dropped 5 bases and J dropped 0 bases, with 11 bases sitting between them. The CDR3 totals 15 residues. The DNA for the CDR3 is TGTGCCAGCAGCCCCAGAGCCTACTCTGGAAACACCATATATTTT. Protein: CASSPRAYSGNTIYF.

This chain joins TRBV6-6 and TRBJ2-3; D is possibly TRBD2 (5 bases). Looked up from germline, CDR1 is MNHNY and CDR2 is SVGAGI (reference sequence). The germline V and J ends were trimmed by 9 bases and 8 bases, with 9 bases remaining between them. CDR3 size: 10 residues. DNA of the CDR3: TGTGCCAGTGACGGAGGTACGCAGTATTTT. Translation: CASDGGTQYF.

This sequence joins TRBV4-3 and TRBJ2-5, with D possibly called TRBD1 or TRBD2 (5 bases each). Germline CDR1 LGHNA, CDR2 YSLEER. The CDR3 sequence is 15 residues long. Trimming stripped 1 base from V and 1 base from J, with 10 bases between. The CDR3 sequence: CASSQVWGSQETQYF. CDR3 bases: TGCGCCAGCAGCCAAGTTTGGGGGAGCCAAGAGACCCAGTACTTC.

This clone was detected only once. This CDR3 is also generated by other DNA sequences in the sample. The V and J genes are TRBV4-3 and TRBJ2-7; D may be TRBD1 or TRBD2 (5 bases each). The germline CDR1 and CDR2 sequences are LGHNA and YSLEER. This CDR3 is 13 amino acids long. Trimming shortened V by 1 base and J by 6 bases, and 10 bases separated the two germline ends. CDR3 coding DNA: TGCGCCAGCAGCCAAGTGCGAGGGGTCGAGCAGTACTTC. Its translation: CASSQVRGVEQYF.

The chain employs TRBV15 and TRBJ1-4; D possibly corresponds to TRBD1 (5 bases). There are 15 residues in the CDR3. Germline CDR1 LNHNV, CDR2 YYDKDF (reference sequence). The germline V and J ends were trimmed by 3 bases and 4 bases, with 12 bases remaining between them. The CDR3 reads CATSSHWGDNEKLFF. The CDR3 coding sequence is TGTGCCACCAGCAGTCACTGGGGGGATAATGAAAAACTGTTTTTT.

The gene calls are TRBV14 and TRBJ2-7, with TRBD2 matching over 16 bases. CDR3 length equals 15 residues. V shed 5 bases, J shed 5 bases, and the junction held 3 bases outside the gene matches. From germline, CDR1 is SGHDN and CDR2 FVKESK. Here the CDR3 DNA reads TGTGCCAGCAGCATAGGGACTAGCGGGAGGGACGAGCAGTACTTC. Its translation: CASSIGTSGRDEQYF.

The chain couples TRBV30 to TRBJ2-5; 8 bases are a match to TRBD1. The DNA end is a closer match to TRBJ2-7, so the J assignment may be wrong. The CDR3 totals 19 residues. Germline V CDR1 and CDR2: GTSNPN, SVGIG (reference sequence). CDR3 coding DNA: TGTGCCTGGAGTGTAGTCCCCAGACAGGGGAGTCATCGTCGCGACGAGCAGTACTTC. It translates to CAWSVVPRQGSHRRDEQYF.

As for this clone: Other nucleotide sequences from this sample produce the same CDR3. The chain uses TRBV5-1 and TRBJ2-7; D is perhaps TRBD2 (6 bases). V lost 2 bases, J lost 4 bases, and 10 bases lay in between. This CDR3 comprises 13 residues. Germline V gene sequence: CDR1 SGHRS, CDR2 YFSETQ. CDR3 protein: CASSFGRGYEQYF. CDR3 sequence (DNA): TGCGCCAGCAGCTTCGGGAGAGGGTACGAGCAGTACTTC. The full variable domain, rest sourced from reference TRBV5-1 and TRBJ2-7, is KAGVTQTPRYLIKTRGQQVTLSCSPISGHRSVSWYQQTPGQGLQFLFEYFSETQRNKGNFPGRFSGRQFSNSRSEMNVSTLELGDSALYLCASSFGRGYEQYFGPGTRLTVT.

The chain joins TRBV5-6 to TRBJ2-3, with D possibly TRBD2 on 5 matching bases. The CDR3 consists of 15 residues. Trimming left V 3 bases short and J 1 base short, with 12 bases between. Germline lookup yields CDR1 SGHDT and CDR2 YYEEEE. The CDR3 is CASSSPRGGTDTQYF. The CDR3 DNA follows: TGTGCCAGCAGCTCCCCCCGGGGAGGCACAGATACGCAGTATTTT.

This rearrangement joins TRBV4-1 to TRBJ1-1; 7 nucleotides line up with TRBD1. The germline gives CDR1 MGHRA, CDR2 YSYEKL. The CDR3 totals 14 residues. The V segment lost 2 bases and the J segment 1 base; nucleotides outside the gene matches: 1. CDR3 sequence reads: CASSQTGENTEAFF. CDR3 nucleotide sequence: TGCGCCAGCAGCCAAACAGGGGAGAACACTGAAGCTTTCTTT.

The genes are TRBV5-8 and TRBJ1-4, with a weak D call TRBD1 (6 bases). This CDR3 contains 15 residues. The germline gives CDR1 SGHTS, CDR2 YDEGEE. Trimming removed 1 base from V and 2 bases from J, with 9 bases in between. Here the CDR3 DNA reads TGTGCCAGCAGCTTGCAGGGACACACTAATGAAAAACTGTTTTTT. Translation: CASSLQGHTNEKLFF.

This sequence joins TRBV28 and TRBJ2-7; the D is unclear. Germline CDR1 reads MDHEN; CDR2 reads SYDVKM. The CDR3 length is 14 residues. V was shortened by 3 bases and J by 4 bases, with 13 bases between the two germline ends. The CDR3, as DNA: TGTGCCAGCAGTTTGTCGGACGAAGGGTACGAGCAGTACTTC. This translates into CASSLSDEGYEQYF.

V gene TRBV25-1 combines with J gene TRBJ2-1, with D tentatively TRBD2 (6 bases). The germline V and J ends were trimmed by 2 bases and 3 bases, with 8 bases remaining between them. This CDR3 comprises 14 residues. Germline loops: CDR1 MGHDK, CDR2 SYGVNS. CDR3 sequence: CASSEVGLYNEQFF. The DNA of the CDR3 is TGTGCCAGCAGTGAAGTGGGACTCTACAATGAGCAGTTCTTC.